This entry concerns a single T cell receptor beta chain. Its cognate antigen is unknown. V was cut by 3 bases and J by 3 bases, with 14 bases left in between. The germline V gene has CDR1 KGHSH and CDR2 LQKENI. The CDR3 loop spans 15 amino acids. The method was immunoSEQ multiplex PCR; TCRdb's version includes in-frame clones alone and lacks a portion of them. The sample gives over 80,000 clones, 70% to 90% of which show up once; over 0.65% is in the top ten. This entry belongs to a study of OX40 agonist ivuxolimab in advanced cancers. Study summary: The patients received ivuxolimab by intravenous route every 2 weeks at 0.01 to 10 mg/kg. Broader study findings: Clonal expansion in partial responders at 0.1-3.0 mg/kg ranked among the lowest. On average, CD8+ T cells had more expanded clones than CD4+.

The input for sequencing was CD4+ or CD8+ T cells sorted from blood, taken in a trial of the OX40 agonist ivuxolimab. This chain uses TRBV18 with TRBJ1-2; D gene ambiguous. This TCR was recovered from an adult with an advanced solid tumor such as melanoma, head and neck, liver or kidney cancer. The CDR3 region has the DNA TGTGCCAGCTCACCCCGGGCAGAGCAAGACTATGGCTACACCTTC. This translates into CASSPRAEQDYGYTF. Variable domain in full (rest from reference TRBV18 and TRBJ1-2): NAGVMQNPRHLVRRRGQEARLRCSPMKGHSHVYWYRQLPEEGLKFMVYLQKENIIDESGMPKERFSAEFPKEGPSILRIQQVVRGDSAAYFCASSPRAEQDYGYTFGSGTRLTVV.